This T cell receptor beta chain stems from a study of long-term antiretroviral therapy in people with HIV. Runs used v3.0 of the immunoSEQ assay and were done at survey level. Libraries were prepared by immunoSEQ multiplex PCR; TCRdb keeps only in-frame clonotypes and omits some of them. Altogether 18,000 or so clones are present, roughly 78% being singletons, with the ten largest covering 7.8%. This CDR3 comprises 14 residues. V was clipped by 3 bases and J by 5 bases; unmatched bases: 8. The germline gives CDR1 GTSNPN, CDR2 SVGIG (reference sequence). Study observations and caveats: Repertoires with HIV possessed tighter CDR3 length spans than those of controls.

Notes on this clone: Antigen: not known.

Here the sequenced sample was unsorted PBMCs, taken at the start of antiretroviral therapy, before treatment. The chain links TRBV30 to TRBJ2-7; 9 bases match TRBD1. The TCR was taken from a woman aged 40 to 50 with HIV. CDR3 DNA sequence: TGTGCCTGGAGCCCCGGGACAGGGATCAACGAGCAGTACTTC. Protein product: CAWSPGTGINEQYF.